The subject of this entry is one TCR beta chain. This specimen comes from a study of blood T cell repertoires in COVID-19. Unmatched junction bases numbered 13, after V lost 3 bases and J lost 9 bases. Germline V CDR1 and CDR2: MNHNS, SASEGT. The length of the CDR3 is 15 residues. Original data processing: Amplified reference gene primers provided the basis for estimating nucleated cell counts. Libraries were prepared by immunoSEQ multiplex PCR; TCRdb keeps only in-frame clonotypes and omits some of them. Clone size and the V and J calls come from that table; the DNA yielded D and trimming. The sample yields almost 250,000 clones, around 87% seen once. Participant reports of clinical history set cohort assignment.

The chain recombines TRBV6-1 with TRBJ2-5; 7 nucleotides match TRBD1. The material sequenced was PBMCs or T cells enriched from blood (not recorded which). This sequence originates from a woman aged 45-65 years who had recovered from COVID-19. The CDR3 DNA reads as TGTGCCAGCAGTGATACAGGGGTTGTATCGATGGCCCAGTACTTC. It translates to CASSDTGVVSMAQYF.